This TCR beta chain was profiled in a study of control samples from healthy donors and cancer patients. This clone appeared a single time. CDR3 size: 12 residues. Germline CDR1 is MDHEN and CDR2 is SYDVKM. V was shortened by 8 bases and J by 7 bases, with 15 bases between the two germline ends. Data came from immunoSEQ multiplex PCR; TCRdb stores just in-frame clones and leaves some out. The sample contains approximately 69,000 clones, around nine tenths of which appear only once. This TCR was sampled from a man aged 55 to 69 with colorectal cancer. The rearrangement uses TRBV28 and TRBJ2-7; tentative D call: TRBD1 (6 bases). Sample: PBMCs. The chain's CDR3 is CASLGGFGEQYF. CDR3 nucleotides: TGTGCCAGCTTAGGGGGTTTCGGGGAGCAGTACTTC.